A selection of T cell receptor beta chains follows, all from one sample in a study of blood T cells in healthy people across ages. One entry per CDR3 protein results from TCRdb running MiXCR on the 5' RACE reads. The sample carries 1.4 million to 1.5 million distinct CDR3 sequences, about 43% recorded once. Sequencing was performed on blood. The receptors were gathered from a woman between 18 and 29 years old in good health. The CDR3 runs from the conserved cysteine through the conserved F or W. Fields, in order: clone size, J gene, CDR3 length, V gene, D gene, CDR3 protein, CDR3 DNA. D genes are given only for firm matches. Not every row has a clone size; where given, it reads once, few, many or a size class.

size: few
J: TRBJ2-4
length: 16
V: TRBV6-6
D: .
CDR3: CASSAGTPIAKNIQYF
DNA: TGTGCCAGCAGCGCTGGGACTCCCATAGCCAAAAACATTCAGTACTTC

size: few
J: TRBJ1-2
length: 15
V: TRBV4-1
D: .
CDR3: CASSQVAAPNYGYTF
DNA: TGCGCCAGCAGCCAAGTCGCGGCCCCCAACTATGGCTACACCTTC

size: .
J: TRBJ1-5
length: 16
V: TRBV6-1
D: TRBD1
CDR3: CASSGSRTGAYEPQHF
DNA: TGTGCCAGCAGTGGAAGCCGGACAGGGGCCTACGAGCCCCAGCATTTT

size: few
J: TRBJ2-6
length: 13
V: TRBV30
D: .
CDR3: CAWSGRGANVLTF
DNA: TGTGCCTGGAGCGGTCGGGGGGCCAACGTCCTGACTTTC

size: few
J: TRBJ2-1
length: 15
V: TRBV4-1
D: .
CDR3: CASSQDAGVIGEQFF
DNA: TGCGCCAGCAGCCAAGATGCAGGGGTGATCGGTGAGCAGTTCTTC

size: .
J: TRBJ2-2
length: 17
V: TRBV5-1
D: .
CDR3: CASSPGPQGGGTGELFF
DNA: TGCGCCAGCAGCCCCGGCCCACAGGGAGGAGGCACCGGGGAGCTGTTTTTT

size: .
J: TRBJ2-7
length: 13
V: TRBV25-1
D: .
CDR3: CASSGGGPREQYF
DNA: TGTGCCAGCAGTGGGGGTGGCCCCCGTGAGCAGTACTTC

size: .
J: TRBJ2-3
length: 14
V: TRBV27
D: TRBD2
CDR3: CASRLRGGGDTQYF
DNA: TGTGCCAGCCGTCTACGTGGGGGGGGAGATACGCAGTATTTT

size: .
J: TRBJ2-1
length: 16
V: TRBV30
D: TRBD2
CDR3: CAWRGPGRGSYNEQFF
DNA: TGTGCCTGGAGGGGCCCGGGGAGGGGCTCCTACAATGAGCAGTTCTTC

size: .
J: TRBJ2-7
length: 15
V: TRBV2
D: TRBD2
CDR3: CASSQSLAGGDEQYF
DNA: TGTGCCAGCAGCCAGAGTCTAGCGGGAGGAGACGAGCAGTACTTC

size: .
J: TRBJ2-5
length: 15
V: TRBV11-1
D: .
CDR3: CASSFSALARETQYF
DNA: TGTGCCAGCAGCTTCTCTGCCCTAGCACGCGAGACCCAGTACTTC

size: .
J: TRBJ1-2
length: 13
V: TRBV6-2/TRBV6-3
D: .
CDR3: CASSFKAYYGYTF
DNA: TGTGCCAGCAGTTTTAAGGCTTACTATGGCTACACCTTC

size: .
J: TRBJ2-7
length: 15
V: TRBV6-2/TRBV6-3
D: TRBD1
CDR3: CATAARGTGGNEQYF
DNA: TGTGCCACCGCGGCTAGAGGGACAGGGGGCAACGAGCAGTACTTC

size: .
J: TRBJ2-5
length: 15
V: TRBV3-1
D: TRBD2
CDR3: CASSQSLAGSETQYF
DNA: TGTGCCAGCAGCCAATCCTTAGCGGGATCAGAGACCCAGTACTTC

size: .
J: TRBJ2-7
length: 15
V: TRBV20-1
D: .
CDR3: CSAKVHGTYSYEQYF
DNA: TGCAGTGCTAAGGTACACGGGACATACTCCTACGAGCAGTACTTC

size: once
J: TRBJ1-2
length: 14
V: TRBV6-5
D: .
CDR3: CASTGAGSYYGYTF
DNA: TGTGCCAGCACGGGGGCAGGTTCCTACTATGGCTACACCTTC

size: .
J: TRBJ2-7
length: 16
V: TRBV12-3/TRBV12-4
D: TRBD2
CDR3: CASSSTGLAGVGEQYF
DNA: TGTGCCAGCAGTTCTACGGGCCTGGCGGGGGTAGGCGAGCAGTACTTC

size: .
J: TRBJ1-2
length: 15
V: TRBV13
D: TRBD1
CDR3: CASSLRGQGNYGYTF
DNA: TGTGCCAGCAGCTTACGCGGACAGGGGAACTATGGCTACACCTTC

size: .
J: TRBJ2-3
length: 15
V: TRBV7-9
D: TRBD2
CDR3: CASSSSSGGLDTQYF
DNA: TGTGCCAGCAGCTCCTCTAGCGGGGGGTTAGATACGCAGTATTTT

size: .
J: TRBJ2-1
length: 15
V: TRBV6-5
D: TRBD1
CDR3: CASRPTGSVQETQFF
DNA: TGTGCCAGCAGGCCGACAGGGAGCGTTCAAGAGACCCAGTTCTTC

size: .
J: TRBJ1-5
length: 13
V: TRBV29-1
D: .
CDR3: CSAGGLSNQPQHF
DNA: TGCAGCGCAGGAGGCCTTAGCAATCAGCCCCAGCATTTT

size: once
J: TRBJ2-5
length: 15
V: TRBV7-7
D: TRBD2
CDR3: CASSRSSGGAGEQYF
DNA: TGTGCTAGCAGCCGCTCTAGCGGGGGGGCAGGTGAGCAGTACTTC

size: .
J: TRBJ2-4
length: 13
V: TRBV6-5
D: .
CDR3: CASSYSGKNIQYF
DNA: TGTGCCAGCAGTTACTCGGGCAAAAACATTCAGTACTTC

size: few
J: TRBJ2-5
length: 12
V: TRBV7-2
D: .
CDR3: CASSALGETQYF
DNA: TGTGCCAGCAGCGCCCTAGGGGAGACCCAGTACTTC

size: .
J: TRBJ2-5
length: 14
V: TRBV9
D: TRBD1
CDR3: CASSVEGQGETQYF
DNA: TGTGCAAGCAGCGTAGAGGGACAGGGAGAGACCCAGTACTTC